This T cell receptor (beta chain) was retrieved from a study of cytomegalovirus exposure and HLA in healthy donors. Study overall: Counted in an early data release were about 85 million unique TCRs from HLA-typed donors. Overall study results and limits: In a later analysis, TCR beta V- and J-gene trimming was associated with a missense DCLRE1C variant.

A remark on this clone: Its target is not known.

Germline V CDR1 and CDR2: SGHTA, FQGTGA. CDR3 length: 13 amino acids. Trimming removed 2 bases at V and 9 bases at J, with 11 bases between. In the PCR, 60 Vbeta and 13 Jbeta primers were used. Here immunoSEQ multiplex PCR was the method, and the copy in TCRdb shows in-frame clones only, minus some. Across 150,000 or so clones, the top ten clones capture approximately 1.5% of the sample. V usage is TRBV7-3 and J usage is TRBJ2-1; D is unclear. The sample taken for sequencing was PBMCs. This receptor was identified in a woman aged 50 to 65 in good health and CMV-seronegative. Here the CDR3 reads CASSLGSSGEQFF. Written as DNA, the CDR3 is TGTGCCAGCAGCTTAGGCTCATCGGGTGAGCAGTTCTTC.